The 10 T cell receptor beta chains given below trace back to one sample, sequenced in a study of blood T cell repertoires in COVID-19. TCRdb's copy holds only in-frame clones and misses some; the assay was immunoSEQ multiplex PCR. Among 280,000 or so clones listed, just under 90% were seen once. Sequences were obtained from PBMCs or T cells enriched from blood (not recorded which). All receptors derive from a woman aged 50 to 65 who had been exposed to COVID-19.

This clone was detected once. The chain joins TRBV3-1 (or the pseudogene TRBV3-2) to TRBJ2-3, with 15 bases that match TRBD2. The junction had 8 bases not matched to a gene; V was cut back by 4 bases and J by 6 bases. CDR3 length: 17 residues. Germline CDR1 LGHDT, CDR2 YNNKEL (reference sequence). The CDR3 region has the DNA TGTGCCAGCAGCCCCCGGACTAGCGGGGGGGCACTGGATACGCAGTATTTT. Its translation: CASSPRTSGGALDTQYF.

The rearrangement uses TRBV13 and TRBJ2-2, with a weak D call TRBD2 (6 bases). V shed 3 bases and J shed 1 base, with 15 bases lying between them. The CDR3 covers 17 residues. Per germline, CDR1 PRHDT and CDR2 FYEKMQ (reference sequence). The CDR3 nucleotides read TGTGCCAGCAGCTTCCTCTGGGTCGGGGGGAACACCGGGGAGCTGTTTTTT. Translation: CASSFLWVGGNTGELFF.

V is TRBV2 and J is TRBJ2-3; 11 bases agree with TRBD2. The germline CDR1 and CDR2 sequences are SNHLY and FYNNEI. The CDR3 runs 13 residues. V lost 8 bases and J lost 6; bases outside the gene matches: 4. For the CDR3, the DNA is TGTGCCAGCCGACTAGCGGGGTTCGATACGCAGTATTTT. Translated: CASRLAGFDTQYF.

The CDR3: CASRGTGTGGSGANVLTF. The CDR3 DNA reads TGTGCCAGCAGGGGGACCGGGACAGGGGGCTCTGGGGCCAACGTCCTGACTTTC. The chain has TRBV4-2 and TRBJ2-6; TRBD1 agrees at 11 bases. This CDR3 is built from 18 residues. Germline V gives CDR1 LGHNA, CDR2 YNFKEQ. Trimming took 6 bases from V and 0 from J; bases not matched to a gene: 7.

The count of this clone is one. The rearrangement uses TRBV7-9 and TRBJ1-1; no clear D. The germline V gene encodes CDR1 SEHNR and CDR2 FQNEAQ (reference sequence). V was pared by 6 bases and J by 4 bases, with 9 bases between. This CDR3 comprises 12 residues. CDR3 amino acids: CASSYFPTEAFF. The CDR3 DNA reads as TGTGCCAGCAGTTACTTCCCCACTGAAGCTTTCTTT. The full variable domain, with the rest looked up from reference TRBV7-9 and TRBJ1-1, is DTGVSQNPRHKITKRGQNVTFRCDPISEHNRLYWYRQTLGQGPEFLTYFQNEAQLEKSRLLSDRFSAERPKGSFSTLEIQRTEQGDSAMYLCASSYFPTEAFFGQGTRLTVV.

The J gene is TRBJ1-5, the V gene TRBV6-1; unclear D gene. V lost 2 bases and J 0 bases, leaving 11 bases between the germline ends. The CDR3 length is 16 residues. Germline V gene sequence: CDR1 MNHNS, CDR2 SASEGT. The DNA of the CDR3 is TGTGCCAGCAGTGAAACGGGAGTGTATAGCAATCAGCCCCAGCATTTT. This sequence encodes CASSETGVYSNQPQHF.

The J gene is TRBJ1-6, the V gene TRBV27, with TRBD1 matching 7 bases. V was pared by 8 bases and J by 4 bases, with 8 bases of the junction left unmatched. The CDR3 totals 15 residues. Germline V gene sequence: CDR1 MNHEY, CDR2 SMNVEV (reference sequence). CDR3 loop: CASREGGFYNSPLHF. The CDR3 nucleotides are TGTGCCAGCCGGGAAGGGGGCTTTTATAATTCACCCCTCCACTTT.

The chain links TRBV2 to TRBJ1-2, with 8 positions matching TRBD1. The CDR3 covers 13 residues. The germline V gene has CDR1 SNHLY and CDR2 FYNNEI. Unmatched junction bases numbered 6, after V lost 8 bases and J lost 4 bases. The CDR3 is CASLFGQGYGYTF. The CDR3 region has the DNA TGTGCCAGCCTTTTCGGACAGGGCTATGGCTACACCTTC.

V is TRBV21-1 and J is TRBJ2-2; TRBD2, as called in the table, went unchecked against the DNA. TRBV21-1 is annotated as a pseudogene. The CDR3 has 17 residues. Here the CDR3 reads CASSRPGGLRNTGELFF. The CDR3 nucleotides are TGTGCCAGCAGCAGACCCGGAGGACTGAGAAACACCGGGGAGCTGTTTTTT.

The chain has TRBV4-2 and TRBJ2-7, with D unclear. Trimming left V 1 base short and J 4 bases short, with 14 bases between. Germline lookup yields CDR1 LGHNA and CDR2 YNFKEQ. This CDR3 region has 15 residues. The CDR3 protein is CASSQAAATLYEQYF. The CDR3 nucleotides are TGTGCCAGCAGCCAAGCGGCTGCGACTCTTTACGAGCAGTACTTC.